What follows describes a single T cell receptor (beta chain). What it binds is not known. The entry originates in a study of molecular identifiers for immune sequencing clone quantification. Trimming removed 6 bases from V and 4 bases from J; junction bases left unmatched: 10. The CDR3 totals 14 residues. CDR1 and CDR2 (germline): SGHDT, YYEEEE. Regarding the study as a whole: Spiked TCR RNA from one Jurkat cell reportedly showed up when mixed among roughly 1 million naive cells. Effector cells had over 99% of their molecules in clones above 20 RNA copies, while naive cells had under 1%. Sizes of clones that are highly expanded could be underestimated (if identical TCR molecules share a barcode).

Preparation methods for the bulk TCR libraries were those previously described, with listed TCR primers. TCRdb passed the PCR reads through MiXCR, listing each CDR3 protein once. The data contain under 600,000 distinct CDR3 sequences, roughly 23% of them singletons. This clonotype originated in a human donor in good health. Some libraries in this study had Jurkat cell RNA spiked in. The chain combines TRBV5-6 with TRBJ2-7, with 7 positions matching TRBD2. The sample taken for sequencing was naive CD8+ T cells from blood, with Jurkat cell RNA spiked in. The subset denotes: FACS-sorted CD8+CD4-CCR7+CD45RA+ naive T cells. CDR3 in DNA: TGTGCCAGCACCCCTATGCGGGGGAGATACGAGCAGTACTTC. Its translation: CASTPMRGRYEQYF.